This T cell receptor beta chain was obtained from a study of response to subunit inactivated influenza vaccine. The CDR3 is made up of 15 amino acids. The V and J ends lost 3 bases and 7 bases, in that order; junction bases with no gene match: 8. Germline-derived CDR1 and CDR2 are MDHEN and SYDVKM. Many counts were recorded for this clonotype. Its antigen remains unknown. General study points: With each seasonal influenza vaccination, the authors suggested, few new T cells are recruited.

TCRdb passed the RT-PCR reads through MiXCR, listing each CDR3 protein once. The data hold about 500,000 distinct CDR3 sequences, with approximately 15% observed a single time. V gene TRBV28 combines with J gene TRBJ2-7, with TRBD2 matching 11 bases. This TCR came from a man between 50 and 69 years old who received an inactivated influenza vaccine. The sample here was CD4+ T cells sorted from PBMCs, taken 23 to 25 months after vaccination. CDR3 sequence: CASSFGLAGVREQYF. The CDR3 nucleotides are TGTGCCAGCAGTTTCGGACTAGCGGGTGTCAGGGAGCAGTACTTC.